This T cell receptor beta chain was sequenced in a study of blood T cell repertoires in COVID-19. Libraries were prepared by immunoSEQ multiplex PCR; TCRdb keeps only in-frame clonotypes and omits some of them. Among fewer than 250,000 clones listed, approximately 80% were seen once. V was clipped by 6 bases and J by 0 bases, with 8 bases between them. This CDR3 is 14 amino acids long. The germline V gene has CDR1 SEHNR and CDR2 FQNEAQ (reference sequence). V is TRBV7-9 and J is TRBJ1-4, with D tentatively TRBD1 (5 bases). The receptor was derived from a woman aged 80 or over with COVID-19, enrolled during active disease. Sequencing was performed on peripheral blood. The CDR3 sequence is CASSAGSTNEKLFF. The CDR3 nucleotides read TGTGCCAGCAGTGCAGGGTCAACTAATGAAAAACTGTTTTTT.